This T cell receptor (beta chain) derives from a study of blood T cell repertoires in COVID-19. Patients at the Seattle site were enrolled during active infection and followed longitudinally. Only in-frame clones appear in the TCRdb table, and some are missing; sequencing was by immunoSEQ multiplex PCR. This table has about 530,000 clones, roughly 91% appearing once. V lost 5 bases, J lost 4 bases, and 12 bases lay in between. The CDR3 sequence is 13 residues long. Germline CDR1 reads SGHTA; CDR2 reads FQGNSA. This chain joins TRBV7-2 and TRBJ2-7, with TRBD1 as a possible D gene (6 bases). Sequencing was performed on peripheral blood. The TCR sequence derives from a woman between 50 and 59 years old with COVID-19, enrolled during active disease. The CDR3 nucleotides are TGTGCCAGCAGCCCCGGGACACGGTACGAGCAGTACTTC. Protein: CASSPGTRYEQYF. The full variable domain, its missing parts supplied by reference TRBV7-2 and TRBJ2-7, is GAGVSQSPSNKVTEKGKDVELRCDPISGHTALYWYRQSLGQGLEFLIYFQGNSAPDKSGLPSDRFSAERTGGSVSTLTIQRTQQEDSAVYLCASSPGTRYEQYFGPGTRLTVT.